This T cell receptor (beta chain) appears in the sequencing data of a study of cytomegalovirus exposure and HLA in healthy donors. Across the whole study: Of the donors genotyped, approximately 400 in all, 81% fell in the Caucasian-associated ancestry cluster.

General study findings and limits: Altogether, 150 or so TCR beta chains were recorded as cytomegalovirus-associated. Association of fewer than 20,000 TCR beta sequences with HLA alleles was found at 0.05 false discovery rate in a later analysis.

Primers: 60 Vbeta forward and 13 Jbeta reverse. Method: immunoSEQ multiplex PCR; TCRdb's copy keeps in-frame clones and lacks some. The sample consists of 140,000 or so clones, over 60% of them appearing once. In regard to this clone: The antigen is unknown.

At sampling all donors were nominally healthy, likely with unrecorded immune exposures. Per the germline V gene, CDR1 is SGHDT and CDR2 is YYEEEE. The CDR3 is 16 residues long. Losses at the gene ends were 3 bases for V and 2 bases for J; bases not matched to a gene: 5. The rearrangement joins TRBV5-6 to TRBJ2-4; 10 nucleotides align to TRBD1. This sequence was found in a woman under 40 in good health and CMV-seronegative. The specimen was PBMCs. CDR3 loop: CASSSTGGAPKNIQYF. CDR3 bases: TGTGCCAGCAGCTCGACAGGGGGCGCACCCAAAAACATTCAGTACTTC.